The clone carrying this T cell receptor (beta chain) was detected a few times. The antigen remains unidentified. It is likely a read error: a sequence one base away is far more abundant. Libraries were prepared by immunoSEQ multiplex PCR; TCRdb keeps only in-frame clonotypes and omits some of them. The sample lists 1,500 to 2,000 clones; about a quarter were seen once. The data belong to a study of T cells in narcolepsy. Study-level information: Healthy controls were enrolled alongside patients with narcolepsy type 1 or type 2.

Regarding the study as a whole: Comparing one patient's CSF and blood CD4+ clonotypes highlighted HCRT- and TRIB2-specific autoreactive clonotypes. Autoreactive clonotypes reportedly recurred in blood of same and different patients, not controls.

Germline V gives CDR1 SGHAT, CDR2 FQDESV (reference sequence). The CDR3 loop spans 13 amino acids. V shed 5 bases and J shed 3 bases, with 11 bases lying between them. The chain couples TRBV11-1 to TRBJ2-7; TRBD1 is a possible D gene (5 bases). What was sequenced was cultured CD4+ T cells from cerebrospinal fluid. The TCR was taken from a human donor with narcolepsy. The CDR3 region has the DNA TGTGCCAGCAGCCAATCCCAGGGCTACGAGCAGTACTTC. Protein product: CASSQSQGYEQYF. Combining the CDR3 with reference TRBV11-1 and TRBJ2-7 gives the whole variable domain EAEVAQSPRYKITEKSQAVAFWCDPISGHATLYWYRQILGQGPELLVQFQDESVVDDSQLPKDRFSAERLKGVDSTLKIQPAELGDSAMYLCASSQSQGYEQYFGPGTRLTVT.